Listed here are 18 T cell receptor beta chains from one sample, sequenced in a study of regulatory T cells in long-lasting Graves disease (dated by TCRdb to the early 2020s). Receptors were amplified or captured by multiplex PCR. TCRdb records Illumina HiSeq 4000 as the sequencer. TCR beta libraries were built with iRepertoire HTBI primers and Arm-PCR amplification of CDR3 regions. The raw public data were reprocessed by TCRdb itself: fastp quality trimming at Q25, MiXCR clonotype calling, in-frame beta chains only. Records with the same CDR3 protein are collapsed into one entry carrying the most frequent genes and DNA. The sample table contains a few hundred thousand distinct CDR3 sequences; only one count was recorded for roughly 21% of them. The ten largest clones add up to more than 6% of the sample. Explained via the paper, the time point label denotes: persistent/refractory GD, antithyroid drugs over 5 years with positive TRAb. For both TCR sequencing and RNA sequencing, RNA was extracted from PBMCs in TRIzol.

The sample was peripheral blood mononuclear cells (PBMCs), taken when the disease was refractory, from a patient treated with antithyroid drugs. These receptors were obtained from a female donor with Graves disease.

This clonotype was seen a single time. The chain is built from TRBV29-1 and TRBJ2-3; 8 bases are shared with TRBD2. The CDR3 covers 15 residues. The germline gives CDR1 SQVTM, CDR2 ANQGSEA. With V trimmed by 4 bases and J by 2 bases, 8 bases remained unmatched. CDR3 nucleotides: TGCAGCGTTGGAGGGCTAGCGGGTATCACAGATACGCAGTATTTT. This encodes CSVGGLAGITDTQYF.

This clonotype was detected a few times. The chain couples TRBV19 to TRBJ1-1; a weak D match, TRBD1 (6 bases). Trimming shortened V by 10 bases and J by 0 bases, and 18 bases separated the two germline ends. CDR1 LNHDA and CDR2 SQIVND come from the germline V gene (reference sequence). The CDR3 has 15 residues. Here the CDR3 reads CATILQGGVNTEAFF. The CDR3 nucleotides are TGTGCCACCATCCTTCAAGGGGGGGTGAACACTGAAGCTTTCTTT.

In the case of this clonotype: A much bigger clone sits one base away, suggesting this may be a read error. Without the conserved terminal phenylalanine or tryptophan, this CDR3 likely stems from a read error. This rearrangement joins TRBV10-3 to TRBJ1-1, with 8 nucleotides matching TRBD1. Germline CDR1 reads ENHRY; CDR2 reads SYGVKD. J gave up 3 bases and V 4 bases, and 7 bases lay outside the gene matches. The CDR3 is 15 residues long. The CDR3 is CAISARGTGYTEAFL. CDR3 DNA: TGTGCCATCAGTGCTCGCGGGACAGGTTACACTGAAGCTTTCCTT.

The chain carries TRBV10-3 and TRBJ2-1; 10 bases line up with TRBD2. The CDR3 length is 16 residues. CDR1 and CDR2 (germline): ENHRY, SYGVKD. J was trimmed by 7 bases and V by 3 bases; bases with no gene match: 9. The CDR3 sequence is CAISETSGADGNEQFF. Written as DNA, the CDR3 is TGTGCCATCAGTGAAACTAGCGGGGCCGACGGGAATGAGCAGTTCTTC.

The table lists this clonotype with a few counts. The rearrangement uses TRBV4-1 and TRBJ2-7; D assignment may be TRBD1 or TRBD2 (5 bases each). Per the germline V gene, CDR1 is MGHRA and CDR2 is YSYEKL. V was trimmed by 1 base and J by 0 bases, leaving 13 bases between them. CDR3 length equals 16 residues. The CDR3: CASSQGVSGSSYEQYF. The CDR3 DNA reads TGCGCCAGCAGCCAAGGGGTGTCAGGGAGCTCCTACGAGCAGTACTTC.

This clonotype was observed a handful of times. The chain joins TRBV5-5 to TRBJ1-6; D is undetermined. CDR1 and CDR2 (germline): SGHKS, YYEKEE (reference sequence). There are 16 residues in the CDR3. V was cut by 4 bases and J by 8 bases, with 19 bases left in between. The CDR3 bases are TGTGCCAGCAGCCTCAAGGCCTCATCTCTGGATTCACCCCTCCACTTT. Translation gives CASSLKASSLDSPLHF.

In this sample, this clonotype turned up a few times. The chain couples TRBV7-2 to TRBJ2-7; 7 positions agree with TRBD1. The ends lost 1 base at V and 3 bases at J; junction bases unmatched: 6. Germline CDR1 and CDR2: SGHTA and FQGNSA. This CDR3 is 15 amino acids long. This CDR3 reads CASSLGSTGLYEQYF. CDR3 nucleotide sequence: TGTGCCAGCAGCTTAGGGTCGACAGGGCTCTACGAGCAGTACTTC.

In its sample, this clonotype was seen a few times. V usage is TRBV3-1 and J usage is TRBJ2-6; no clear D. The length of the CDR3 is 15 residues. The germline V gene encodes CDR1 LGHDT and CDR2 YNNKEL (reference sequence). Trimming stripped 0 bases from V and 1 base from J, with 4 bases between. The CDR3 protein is CASSQDWSGANVLTF. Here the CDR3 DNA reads TGTGCCAGCAGCCAAGATTGGTCTGGGGCCAACGTCCTGACTTTC.

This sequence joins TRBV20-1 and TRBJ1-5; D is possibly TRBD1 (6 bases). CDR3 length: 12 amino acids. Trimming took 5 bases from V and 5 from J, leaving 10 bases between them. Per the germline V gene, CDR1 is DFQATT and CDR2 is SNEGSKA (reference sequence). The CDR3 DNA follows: TGCAGTGCTCGACAGGAGGATCAGCCCCAGCATTTT. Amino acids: CSARQEDQPQHF.

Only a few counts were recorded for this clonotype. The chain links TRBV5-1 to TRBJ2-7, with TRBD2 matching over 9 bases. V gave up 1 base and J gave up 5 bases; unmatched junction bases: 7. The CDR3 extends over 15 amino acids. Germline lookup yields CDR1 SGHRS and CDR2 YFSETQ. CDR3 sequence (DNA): TGCGCCAGCAGCTTGAGTCTAGCGGGAATCGACGAGCAGTACTTC. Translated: CASSLSLAGIDEQYF.

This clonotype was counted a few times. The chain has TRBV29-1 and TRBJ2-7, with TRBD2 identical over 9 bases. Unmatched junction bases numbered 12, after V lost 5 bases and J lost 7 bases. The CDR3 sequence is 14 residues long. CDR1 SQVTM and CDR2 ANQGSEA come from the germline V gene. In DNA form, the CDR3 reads TGCAGCGTTCCCTTTAGCGGGAGCACCGGGGAGCAGTACTTC. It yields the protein CSVPFSGSTGEQYF.

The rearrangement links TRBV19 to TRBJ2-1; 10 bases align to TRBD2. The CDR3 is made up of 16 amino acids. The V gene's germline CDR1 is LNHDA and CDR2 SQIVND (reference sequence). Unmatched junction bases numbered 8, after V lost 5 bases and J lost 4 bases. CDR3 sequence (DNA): TGTGCCAGTAGTCCCTCCACTAGCGGGGCTTACAATGAGCAGTTCTTC. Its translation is CASSPSTSGAYNEQFF.

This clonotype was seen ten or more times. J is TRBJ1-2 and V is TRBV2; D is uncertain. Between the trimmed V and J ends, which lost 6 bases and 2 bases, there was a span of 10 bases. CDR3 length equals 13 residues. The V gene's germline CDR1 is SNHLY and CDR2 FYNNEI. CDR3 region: CASRLHGNYGYTF. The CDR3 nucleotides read TGTGCCAGCAGGCTGCATGGAAACTATGGCTACACCTTC.

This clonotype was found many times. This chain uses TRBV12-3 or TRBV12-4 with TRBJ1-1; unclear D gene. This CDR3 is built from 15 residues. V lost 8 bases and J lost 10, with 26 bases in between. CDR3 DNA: TGTGCCAGCCTAGCGAGGATCACTTCTCATAGAGGAGCTTTCTTT. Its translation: CASLARITSHRGAFF.

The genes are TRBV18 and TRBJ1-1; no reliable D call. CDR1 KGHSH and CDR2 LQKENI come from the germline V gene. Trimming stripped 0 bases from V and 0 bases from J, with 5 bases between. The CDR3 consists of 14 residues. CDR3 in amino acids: CASSPPSMNTEAFF. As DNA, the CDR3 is TGTGCCAGCTCACCACCGTCGATGAACACTGAAGCTTTCTTT.

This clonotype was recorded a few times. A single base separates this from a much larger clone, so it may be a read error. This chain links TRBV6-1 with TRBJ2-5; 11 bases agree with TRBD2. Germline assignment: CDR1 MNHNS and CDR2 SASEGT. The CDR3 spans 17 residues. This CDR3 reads CASRMRVGLAEQGTQYF. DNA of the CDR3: TGTGCCAGCAGAATGCGAGTGGGACTAGCGGAACAAGGGACCCAGTACTTC.

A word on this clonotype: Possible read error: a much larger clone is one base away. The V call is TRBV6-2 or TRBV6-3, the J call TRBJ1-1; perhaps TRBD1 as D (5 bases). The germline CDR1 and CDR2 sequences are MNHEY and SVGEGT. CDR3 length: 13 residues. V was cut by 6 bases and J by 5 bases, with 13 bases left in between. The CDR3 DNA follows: TGTGCCAGCAGAGCGACAGTGTGGACTGAAGCTTTCTTT. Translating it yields CASRATVWTEAFF.

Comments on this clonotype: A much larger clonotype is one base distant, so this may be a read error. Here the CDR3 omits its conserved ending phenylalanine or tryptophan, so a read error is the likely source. The CDR3 spells CASSPEGEETQYS. DNA for the CDR3: TGTGCCAGCAGCCCCGAGGGGGAAGAGACCCAGTACTCC. This chain uses TRBV13 with TRBJ2-5; tentative D call: TRBD1 (6 bases). V lost 5 bases, J lost 3 bases, and 10 bases lay in between. Germline values: CDR1 PRHDT, CDR2 FYEKMQ (reference sequence). There are 13 residues in the CDR3.